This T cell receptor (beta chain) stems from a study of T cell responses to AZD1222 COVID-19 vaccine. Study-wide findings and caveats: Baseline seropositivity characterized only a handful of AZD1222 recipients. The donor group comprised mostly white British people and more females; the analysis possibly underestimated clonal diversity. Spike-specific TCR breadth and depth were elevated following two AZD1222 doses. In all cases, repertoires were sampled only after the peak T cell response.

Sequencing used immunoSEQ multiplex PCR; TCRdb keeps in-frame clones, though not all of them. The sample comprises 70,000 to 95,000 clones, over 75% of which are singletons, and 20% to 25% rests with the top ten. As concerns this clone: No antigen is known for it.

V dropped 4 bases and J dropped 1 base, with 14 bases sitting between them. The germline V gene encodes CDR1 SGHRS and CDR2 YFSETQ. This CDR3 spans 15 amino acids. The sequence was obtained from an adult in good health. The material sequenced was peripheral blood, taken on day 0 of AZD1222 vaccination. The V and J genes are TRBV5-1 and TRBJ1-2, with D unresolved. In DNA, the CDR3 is TGCGCCAGCAGCCTTAGTCCTGTGGGTAACTATGGCTACACCTTC. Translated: CASSLSPVGNYGYTF.